This TCR beta chain was captured in a study of blood T cell repertoires in COVID-19. On the study more broadly: The origin of the acute and convalescent COVID-19 samples was the United States, Italy and Spain.

The V end lost 3 bases, the J end lost 5 bases, and 7 bases lay between the germline ends. The CDR3 is 12 residues long. The authors' processing: By means of reference gene primer amplification, nucleated cell counts were estimated. Assay used: immunoSEQ multiplex PCR; TCRdb lists only in-frame clones, some missing. The V and J calls and clone size are taken from that table; D and trimming were inferred from the DNA. The sample has 25,000 to 30,000 clones, 77% seen once. The specimen was peripheral blood. This TCR was sampled from a woman aged 65 to 85 with active or convalescent COVID-19. The chain uses TRBV12-3 or TRBV12-4 and TRBJ1-2; TRBD1 is a possible D gene (5 bases). The CDR3 region is CASSLAGYGYTF. The CDR3, as DNA: TGTGCCAGCAGTTTGGCAGGGTATGGCTACACCTTC.